The rows below give T cell receptor beta chains drawn from one sample of a study of spatial heterogeneity in lung cancer. TCRdb used MiXCR to reprocess the 5' RACE reads, holding one entry per CDR3 protein. The sample yields around 7,800 distinct CDR3 sequences, roughly 8% seen once. The source was lung tumor tissue, collected at surgery. These receptors originate from a male donor with early-stage non-small cell lung cancer. CDR3s include the opening cysteine and the closing phenylalanine or tryptophan. The order of the fields is CDR3 protein, V gene, J gene.

CASSPENEGGQYF,TRBV7-9,TRBJ2-3
CAIRGDYLGEQFF,TRBV10-3,TRBJ2-1
CAGSQLAGSVYEQYF,TRBV4-1,TRBJ2-7
CASSLVAGPASGAKWQFF,TRBV5-1,TRBJ2-1
CSARDGGGRIYEQFF,TRBV20-1,TRBJ2-1
CAWSGPGVGEQFF,TRBV30,TRBJ2-1
CSAPGQILETQYF,TRBV20-1,TRBJ2-5
CSAPGPSTGEGGGNEKLFF,TRBV20-1,TRBJ1-4
CASSYRTEYNEQFF,TRBV11-2,TRBJ2-1
CASSVQDRTYNEQFF,TRBV9,TRBJ2-1
CASRGSGTEAFF,TRBV10-2,TRBJ1-1
CASSLSGGSNQPQHF,TRBV4-1,TRBJ1-5
CASSLRVRGGTDTQYF,TRBV7-2,TRBJ2-3
CASSPAGLAGTGELFF,TRBV18,TRBJ2-2
CASTRNQETQYF,TRBV7-9,TRBJ2-5
CSASPLDRAYNEQFF,TRBV20-1,TRBJ2-1
CASMTTGETQYF,TRBV2,TRBJ2-5
CASSLRQAALQETQYF,TRBV12-3/TRBV12-4,TRBJ2-5
CASKGTQRANEQFF,TRBV12-3/TRBV12-4,TRBJ2-1
CASSYLSETSGRPNYNEQFF,TRBV6-2/TRBV6-3,TRBJ2-1
CSARDIIQQIKNIQYF,TRBV20-1,TRBJ2-4
CASSLFGELFF,TRBV12-3/TRBV12-4,TRBJ2-2
CASSRGVTGNEQFF,TRBV7-2,TRBJ2-1
CASSPRTGTSEQYF,TRBV5-1,TRBJ2-7
CATSKGRGVTGELFF,TRBV15,TRBJ2-2
CASSKGPTGAESNQPQHF,TRBV21-1,TRBJ1-5
CSAQLAWGEQFF,TRBV20-1,TRBJ2-1
CSVRGDRMGLKRETQYF,TRBV29-1,TRBJ2-5
CASSLLGGSYEQYF,TRBV7-3,TRBJ2-7
CASSSPTGTYEQYF,TRBV28,TRBJ2-7
CASSYSQGAADTGELFF,TRBV6-6,TRBJ2-2
CSARDHGGSYGYTF,TRBV20-1,TRBJ1-2
CASSPRQGAYEQYF,TRBV9,TRBJ2-7
CASSASGNEKLFF,TRBV3-1,TRBJ1-4
CAGQGQGDTGELFF,TRBV5-1,TRBJ2-2
CSAGGPDPYNEQFF,TRBV20-1,TRBJ2-1
CSVEEYSRGLDEQFF,TRBV29-1,TRBJ2-1
CASSQIDRGRDSPLHF,TRBV7-9,TRBJ1-6
CSARETGTQGEAFF,TRBV20-1,TRBJ1-1
CSASHTANYGYTF,TRBV20-1,TRBJ1-2
CASIRNNEQFF,TRBV28,TRBJ2-1
CSVAGLTSTDTQYF,TRBV29-1,TRBJ2-3
CSAATLDIYTDTQYF,TRBV20-1,TRBJ2-3
CASSYASWGAGETQYF,TRBV7-2,TRBJ2-5
CSAKQGNQPQHF,TRBV20-1,TRBJ1-5
CASGRLSWGEQYF,TRBV12-3/TRBV12-4,TRBJ2-7
CASSRQVSGANVLTF,TRBV11-2,TRBJ2-6
CASSSGAIYQETQYF,TRBV19,TRBJ2-5
CASSPRTSGIRGETQYF,TRBV6-2/TRBV6-3,TRBJ2-5
CASSYAWRGMDTGELFF,TRBV6-2/TRBV6-3,TRBJ2-2